This T cell receptor beta chain comes out of a study of early T cells in non-severe SARS-CoV-2 infection. After removal of 6 bases from V and 2 bases from J, the junction contained 2 bases not matched to a gene. The CDR3 sequence is 14 residues long. Germline CDR1 MNHEY, CDR2 SVGAGI. Researchers tagged individual cDNA molecules with unique molecular identifiers. TCRdb ran MiXCR on the 5' RACE reads and lists one entry per CDR3 protein. The sample has about 64,000 distinct CDR3 sequences, around 10% seen once; the top ten hold 2.9%. This TCR was sampled from an adult who was a healthcare worker with PCR-confirmed SARS-CoV-2 infection or an uninfected control (not recorded which). The chain carries TRBV6-5 and TRBJ1-3, with TRBD1 matching over 9 bases. The sample was whole blood, taken at baseline. CDR3 nucleotide sequence: TGTGCCAGCAGGCGACAGGGGGCTGGAAACACCATATATTTT. This translates into CASRRQGAGNTIYF.